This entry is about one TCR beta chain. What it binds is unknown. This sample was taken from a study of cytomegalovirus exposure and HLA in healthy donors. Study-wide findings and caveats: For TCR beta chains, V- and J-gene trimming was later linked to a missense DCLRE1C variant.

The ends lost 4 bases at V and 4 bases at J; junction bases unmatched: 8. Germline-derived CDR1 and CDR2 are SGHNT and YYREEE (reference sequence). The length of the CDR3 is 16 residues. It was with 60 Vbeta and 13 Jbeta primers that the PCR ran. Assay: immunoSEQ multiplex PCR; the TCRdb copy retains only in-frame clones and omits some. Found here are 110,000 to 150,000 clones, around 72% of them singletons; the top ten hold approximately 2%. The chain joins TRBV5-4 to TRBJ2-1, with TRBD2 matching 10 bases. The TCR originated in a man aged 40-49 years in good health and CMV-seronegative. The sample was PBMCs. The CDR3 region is CASSLLLAGAYNEQFF. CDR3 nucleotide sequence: TGTGCCAGCAGCCTTCTGCTAGCGGGAGCGTACAATGAGCAGTTCTTC. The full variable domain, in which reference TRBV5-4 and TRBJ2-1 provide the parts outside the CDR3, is ETGVTQSPTHLIKTRGQQVTLRCSSQSGHNTVSWYQQALGQGPQFIFQYYREEENGRGNFPPRFSGLQFPNYSSELNVNALELDDSALYLCASSLLLAGAYNEQFFGPGTRLTVL.